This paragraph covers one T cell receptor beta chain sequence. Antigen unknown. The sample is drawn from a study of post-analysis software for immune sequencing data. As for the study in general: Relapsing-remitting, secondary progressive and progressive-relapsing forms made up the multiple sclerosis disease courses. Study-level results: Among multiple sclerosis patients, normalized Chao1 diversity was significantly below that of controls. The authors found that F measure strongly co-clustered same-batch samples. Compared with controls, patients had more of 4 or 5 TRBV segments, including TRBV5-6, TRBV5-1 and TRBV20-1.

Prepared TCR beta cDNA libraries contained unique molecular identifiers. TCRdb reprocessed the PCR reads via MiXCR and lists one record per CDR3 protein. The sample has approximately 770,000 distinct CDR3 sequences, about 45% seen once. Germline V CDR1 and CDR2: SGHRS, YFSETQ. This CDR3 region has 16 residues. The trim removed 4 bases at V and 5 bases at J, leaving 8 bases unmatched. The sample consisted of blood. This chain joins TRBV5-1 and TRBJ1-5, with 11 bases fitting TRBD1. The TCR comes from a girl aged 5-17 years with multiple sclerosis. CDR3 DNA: TGCGCCAGCAGCCTCGGGACAGGGGGTTTGTATCAGCCCCAGCATTTT. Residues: CASSLGTGGLYQPQHF.